Below, 5 T cell receptor beta chains from the same sample are listed, as sequenced in a study of response to subunit inactivated influenza vaccine. MiXCR, run by TCRdb on the RT-PCR reads, gives a single entry per CDR3 protein. The table shows about 700,000 distinct CDR3 sequences, with 15% to 19% occurring only once. This specimen was PBMCs from blood, taken roughly 13 days after vaccination. These receptors were obtained from a man aged 45 to 65 who received an inactivated influenza vaccine.

The sample holds many counts of this clonotype. The chain joins TRBV6-1 to TRBJ2-7; D is tentatively TRBD1 or TRBD2 (5 bases each). V gave up 6 bases and J gave up 3 bases, with 12 bases separating them. CDR1 and CDR2 (germline): MNHNS, SASEGT. The CDR3 loop spans 13 amino acids. The CDR3, as DNA: TGTGCCAGCAGCCAGGGCGGGTTCTACGAGCAGTACTTC. Translation: CASSQGGFYEQYF.

This clonotype was recorded a few times. This chain uses TRBV4-1 with TRBJ1-5; 10 bases line up with TRBD1. The J segment lost 4 bases and the V segment lost 0 bases, leaving 9 bases of the junction unmatched. The germline V gene has CDR1 MGHRA and CDR2 YSYEKL. This CDR3 has 18 amino acids. This chain's CDR3 is CASSQDPLTGGLNQPQHF. CDR3 nucleotides: TGCGCCAGCAGCCAAGACCCTCTGACAGGGGGCTTGAATCAGCCCCAGCATTTT.

This rearrangement joins TRBV18 to TRBJ2-3; 10 nucleotides line up with TRBD2. CDR3 length: 14 amino acids. J gave up 6 bases and V 3 bases, and 3 bases lay outside the gene matches. The germline CDR1 and CDR2 sequences are KGHSH and LQKENI. The CDR3 protein is CASSPGLAADTQYF. The CDR3 region has the DNA TGTGCCAGCTCACCTGGACTAGCGGCCGATACGCAGTATTTT.

V gene TRBV11-2 combines with J gene TRBJ1-6; D is undetermined. The CDR3 has 15 residues. The germline gives CDR1 SGHAT, CDR2 FQNNGV. V dropped 1 base and J dropped 5 bases, with 9 bases sitting between them. CDR3 bases: TGTGCCAGCAGCTTAGCTCGGGCAGATAATTCACCCCTCCACTTT. Translation gives CASSLARADNSPLHF.

This clonotype was detected a few times. The chain has TRBV9 and TRBJ2-7, with 8 bases matching TRBD1. Trimming at V came to 3 bases and at J to 3 bases, leaving 8 bases not matched to a gene. The CDR3 spans 15 residues. CDR1 and CDR2 (germline): SGDLS, YYNGEE. The CDR3 coding sequence is TGTGCCAGCAGCGCAGAAGACAGGGGTAACTACGAGCAGTACTTC. Amino acids: CASSAEDRGNYEQYF.